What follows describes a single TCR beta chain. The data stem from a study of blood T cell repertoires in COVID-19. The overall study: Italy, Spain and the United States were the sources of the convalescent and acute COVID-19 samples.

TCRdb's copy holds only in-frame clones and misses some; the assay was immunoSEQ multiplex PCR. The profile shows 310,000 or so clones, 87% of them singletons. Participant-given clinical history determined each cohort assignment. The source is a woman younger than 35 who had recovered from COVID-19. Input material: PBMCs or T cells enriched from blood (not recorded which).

In nucleotides, the CDR3 is TGTGCCAGCAGCTTCTCGACTACGAACACTGAAGCTTTCTTT. Encoded protein: CASSFSTTNTEAFF. This chain connects TRBV7-2 to TRBJ1-1, with unresolved D. With 3 bases removed from V and 1 base from J, the gap between germline ends came to 9 bases. The CDR3 runs 14 residues. CDR1 is SGHTA, CDR2 FQGNSA, per germline.